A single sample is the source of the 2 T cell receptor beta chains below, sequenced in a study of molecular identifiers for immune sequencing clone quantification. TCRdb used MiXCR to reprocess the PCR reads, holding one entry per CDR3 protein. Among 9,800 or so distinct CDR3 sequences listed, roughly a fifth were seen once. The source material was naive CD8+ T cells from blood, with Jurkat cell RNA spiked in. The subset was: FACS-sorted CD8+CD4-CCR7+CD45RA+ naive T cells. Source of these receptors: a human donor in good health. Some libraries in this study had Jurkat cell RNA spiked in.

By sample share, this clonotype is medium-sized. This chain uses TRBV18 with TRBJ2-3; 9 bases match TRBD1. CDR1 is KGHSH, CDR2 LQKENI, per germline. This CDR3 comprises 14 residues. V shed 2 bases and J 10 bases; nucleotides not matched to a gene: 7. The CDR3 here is CASSPGTGHGAQYF. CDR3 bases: TGTGCCAGCTCACCAGGGACAGGGCACGGGGCGCAGTATTTT.

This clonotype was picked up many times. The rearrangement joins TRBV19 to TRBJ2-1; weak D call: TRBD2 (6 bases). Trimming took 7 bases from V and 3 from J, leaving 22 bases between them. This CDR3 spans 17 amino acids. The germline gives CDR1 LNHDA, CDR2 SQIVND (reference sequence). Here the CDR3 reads CASTLGGPQPGYNEQFF. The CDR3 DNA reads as TGTGCCAGTACTCTGGGGGGACCCCAGCCGGGCTACAATGAGCAGTTCTTC. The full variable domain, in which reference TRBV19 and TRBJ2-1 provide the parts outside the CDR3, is DGGITQSPKYLFRKEGQNVTLSCEQNLNHDAMYWYRQDPGQGLRLIYYSQIVNDFQKGDIAEGYSVSREKKESFPLTVTSAQKNPTAFYLCASTLGGPQPGYNEQFFGPGTRLTVL.